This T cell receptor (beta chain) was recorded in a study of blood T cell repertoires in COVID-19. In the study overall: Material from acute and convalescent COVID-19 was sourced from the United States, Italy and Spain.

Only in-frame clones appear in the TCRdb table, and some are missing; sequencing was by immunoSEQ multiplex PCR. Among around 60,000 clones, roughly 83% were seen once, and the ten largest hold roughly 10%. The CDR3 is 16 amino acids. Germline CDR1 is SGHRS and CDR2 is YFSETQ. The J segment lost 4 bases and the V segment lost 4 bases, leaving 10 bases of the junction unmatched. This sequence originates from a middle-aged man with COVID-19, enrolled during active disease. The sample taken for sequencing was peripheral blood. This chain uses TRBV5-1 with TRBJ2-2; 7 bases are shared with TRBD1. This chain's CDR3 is CASSEGGFSGTGELFF. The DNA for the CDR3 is TGCGCCAGCAGCGAAGGGGGCTTTTCGGGCACCGGGGAGCTGTTTTTT.